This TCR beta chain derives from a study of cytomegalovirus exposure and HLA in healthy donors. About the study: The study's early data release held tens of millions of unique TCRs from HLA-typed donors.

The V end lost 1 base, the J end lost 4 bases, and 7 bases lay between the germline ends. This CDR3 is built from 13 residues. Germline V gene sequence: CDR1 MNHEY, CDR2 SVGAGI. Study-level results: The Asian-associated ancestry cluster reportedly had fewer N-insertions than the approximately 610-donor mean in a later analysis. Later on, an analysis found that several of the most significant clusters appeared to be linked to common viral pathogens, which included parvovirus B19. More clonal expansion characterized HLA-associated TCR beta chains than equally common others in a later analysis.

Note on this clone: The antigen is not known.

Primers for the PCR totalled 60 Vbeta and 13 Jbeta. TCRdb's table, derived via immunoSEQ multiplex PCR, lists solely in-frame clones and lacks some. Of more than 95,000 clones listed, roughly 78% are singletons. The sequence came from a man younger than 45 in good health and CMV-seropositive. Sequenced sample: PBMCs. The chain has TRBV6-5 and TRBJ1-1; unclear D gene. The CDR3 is CASSYLRGTEAFF. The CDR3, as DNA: TGTGCCAGCAGTTACTTGCGGGGCACTGAAGCTTTCTTT.